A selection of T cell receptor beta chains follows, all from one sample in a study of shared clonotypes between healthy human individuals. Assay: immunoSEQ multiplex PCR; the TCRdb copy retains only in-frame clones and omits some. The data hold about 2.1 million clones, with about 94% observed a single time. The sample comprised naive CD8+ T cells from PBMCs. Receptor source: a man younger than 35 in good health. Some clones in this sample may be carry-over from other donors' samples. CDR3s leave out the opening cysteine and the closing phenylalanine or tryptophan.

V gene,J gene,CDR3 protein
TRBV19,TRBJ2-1,ASSIEALAGGVDEQF
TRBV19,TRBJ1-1,ASSLQGWTEAF
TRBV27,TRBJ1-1,ASSYGGGTEAF
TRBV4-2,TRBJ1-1,ASSQDRGTGGDEAF
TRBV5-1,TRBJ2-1,ASSGGPGNEQF
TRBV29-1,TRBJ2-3,SVIRTSGASTDTQY
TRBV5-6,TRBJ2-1,ASSSFQRSSYNEQF
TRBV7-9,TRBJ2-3,ASSLARGPDTQY
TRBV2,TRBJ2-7,ASVQGYEQY
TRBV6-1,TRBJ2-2,ASSAFSIGQGPGELF
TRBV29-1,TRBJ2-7,SVETKRYPYEQY
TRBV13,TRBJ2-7,ASSGSDREISEQY
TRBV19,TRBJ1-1,ASSIGMGHTEAF
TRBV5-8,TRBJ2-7,ASSLALGLVGYEQY
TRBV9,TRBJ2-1,ASSVGRDLYNEQF
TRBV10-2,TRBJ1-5,ASSQPGTGVYSNQPQH
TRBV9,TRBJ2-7,ASSPAGGHYEQY